The T cell receptor beta chain described here comes from a study of T cell responses to AZD1222 COVID-19 vaccine. TCRdb's table, derived via immunoSEQ multiplex PCR, lists solely in-frame clones and lacks some. Here the sample spans roughly 170,000 clones, 88% being singletons. V was trimmed by 2 bases and J by 2 bases, leaving 11 bases between them. CDR1 and CDR2 (germline): SGHRS, YFSETQ. The CDR3 sequence is 15 residues long. The sequence was collected from an adult in good health. The sample consisted of peripheral blood, taken on day 0 of AZD1222 vaccination. This chain joins TRBV5-1 and TRBJ1-5; D may be TRBD1 (5 bases). The CDR3 DNA sequence: TGCGCCAGCAGCTTAGAGGGGAGCGGCAATCAGCCCCAGCATTTT. It is translated as CASSLEGSGNQPQHF.